This T cell receptor beta chain was observed in a study of cytomegalovirus exposure and HLA in healthy donors. Study-level results: In a later analysis, across HLA loci, associated TCR counts were highest for DRB1, lowest for HLA-C. When the data were analyzed later, several of the most significant clusters appeared to be linked to common viral pathogens.

A few counts support this clone. Its target is unknown. The PCR employed 60 Vbeta primers together with 13 Jbeta primers. Data came from immunoSEQ multiplex PCR; TCRdb stores just in-frame clones and leaves some out. The sample records some 170,000 clones, around 75% being singletons. The material sequenced was PBMCs. The TCR sequence derives from a male donor in good health and CMV-seronegative.

CDR3 sequence: CASSLGLAGFSTDTQYF. CDR3 coding DNA: TGTGCCAGCAGCTTGGGACTAGCGGGGTTTAGCACAGATACGCAGTATTTT. This chain connects TRBV5-4 to TRBJ2-3, with TRBD2 matching 11 bases. J gave up 0 bases and V 0 bases, and 3 bases lay outside the gene matches. The germline V gene encodes CDR1 SGHNT and CDR2 YYREEE (reference sequence). The CDR3 totals 17 residues.